The rows below give T cell receptor beta chains drawn from one sample of a study of blood T cell repertoires in COVID-19. Profiling relied on immunoSEQ multiplex PCR, and the TCRdb table lists in-frame clones only, not all of them. The sample shows fewer than 200,000 clones, nearly 80% of them seen only once. Source material: peripheral blood. All receptors come from a woman in her 70s with acute or convalescent COVID-19. The CDR3 runs from the conserved cysteine through the conserved F or W. A D gene is named only where the DNA matches it firmly. Rows give clone size only sometimes, using once, few, many, or a class for an expanded clone.

length	size	J	D	V	DNA	CDR3
15	NA	TRBJ2-2	TRBD2	TRBV6-6	TGTGCCAGCAGTTCTAGCGGGACGATTCCCGGGGAGCTGTTTTTT	CASSSSGTIPGELFF
15	once	TRBJ2-7	NA	TRBV6-7	TGTGCCAGCACCCTAGGGGGGGCTCTCCCTTACGAGCAGTACTTC	CASTLGGALPYEQYF
13	NA	TRBJ2-2	NA	TRBV6-4	TGTGCCAGCAGTGCCAGGGGAACCGGGGAGCTGTTTTTT	CASSARGTGELFF
13	NA	TRBJ1-2	TRBD1	TRBV5-1	TGCGCCAGCAGCTTGCCCACAGGGGATGGCTACACCTTC	CASSLPTGDGYTF
14	NA	TRBJ2-3	TRBD1	TRBV19	TGTGCCAGTAGTAAGATGACAGGGATAGATACGCAGTATTTT	CASSKMTGIDTQYF
14	NA	TRBJ1-2	TRBD1	TRBV24-1	TGTGCCACCAGCCGGACAGGGGGCGACTATGGCTACACCTTC	CATSRTGGDYGYTF
17	NA	TRBJ2-3	TRBD2	TRBV7-7	TGTGCCAGCAGCCCCGAGAGCCTAGCGGGATTGACAGATACGCAGTATTTT	CASSPESLAGLTDTQYF
13	NA	TRBJ1-1	NA	TRBV6-5	TGTGCCAGCAGGTACTCAGGGAGCCCTGAAGCTTTCTTT	CASRYSGSPEAFF
18	NA	TRBJ2-3	TRBD1	TRBV11-3	TGTGCCAGCAGCTTAGGGATATTCGGACAGGCCCTCGGAGATACGCAGTATTTT	CASSLGIFGQALGDTQYF
18	NA	TRBJ2-1	TRBD2	TRBV7-9	TGTGCCAGCAGCGGGGGACTAGCGGGAGTGGTCCCCTACAATGAGCAGTTCTTC	CASSGGLAGVVPYNEQFF
17	NA	TRBJ1-5	TRBD1	TRBV19	TGTGCCAGTAGTATAGATGGGACAGGGGTTAGCAATCAGCCCCAGCATTTT	CASSIDGTGVSNQPQHF
11	NA	TRBJ2-7	NA	TRBV28	TGTGCCAGCAGGAGCTCCTACGAGCAGTACTTC	CASRSSYEQYF
14	NA	TRBJ2-2	TRBD1	TRBV2	TGTGCCAGCCGACAGGGAGAGAACACCGGGGAGCTGTTTTTT	CASRQGENTGELFF
16	NA	TRBJ2-7	TRBD1	TRBV3-1/TRBV3-2	TGTGCCAGCAGCCTACAGGGGGCCTCGTCGGCCTACGAGCAGTACTTC	CASSLQGASSAYEQYF
16	NA	TRBJ2-3	NA	TRBV11-3	TGTGCCAGCAGCACCGGAGGGACCCCAGATACAGATACGCAGTATTTT	CASSTGGTPDTDTQYF
17	NA	TRBJ2-6	NA	TRBV19	TGTGCCAGTAGTATTGGGGGCCAGGGACCTGGGGCCAACGTCCTGACTTTC	CASSIGGQGPGANVLTF
14	many	TRBJ1-5	NA	TRBV30	TGTGCCTGGTCTAAGGGGTTGGGCAATCAGCCCCAGCATTTT	CAWSKGLGNQPQHF
14	NA	TRBJ2-3	NA	TRBV7-2	TGTGCCAGCAGTCCGGGACATAGCACAGATACGCAGTATTTT	CASSPGHSTDTQYF
15	few	TRBJ2-2	NA	TRBV19	TGTGCCAGTAGTATAAATGGGGCCTTCACCGGGGAGCTGTTTTTT	CASSINGAFTGELFF
14	NA	TRBJ1-2	TRBD1	TRBV6-1	TGTGCCAGCAGTGAATCCGGGACAGTGCGTGGCTACACCTTC	CASSESGTVRGYTF
17	NA	TRBJ2-2	NA	TRBV5-4	TGTGCCAGCAGCTTGGGGCTTGGGGAGACGAACACCGGGGAGCTGTTTTTT	CASSLGLGETNTGELFF
14	NA	TRBJ1-1	TRBD1	TRBV10-3	TGTGCCATCAGTGAGGAGACAGGGGTAACTGAAGCTTTCTTT	CAISEETGVTEAFF
14	NA	TRBJ1-6	NA	TRBV19	TGTGCCAGTAGTATAAGGCTCGGGAATTCACCCCTCCACTTT	CASSIRLGNSPLHF
13	NA	TRBJ2-5	NA	TRBV27	TGTGCCAGCAGTTCTACTAGCAGAGAGACCCAGTACTTC	CASSSTSRETQYF